The source of this TCR beta chain is a study of OX40 agonist ivuxolimab in advanced cancers. Background on the study: Each patient was given ivuxolimab into a vein every 2 weeks, at 0.01 to 10 mg/kg.

Germline-derived CDR1 and CDR2 are SNHLY and FYNNEI. This CDR3 is built from 17 residues. V shed 6 bases and J 6 bases; nucleotides not matched to a gene: 15. This clone has just one count. Measured with immunoSEQ multiplex PCR; TCRdb has only the in-frame clones, and not every one. This table holds 98,000 or so clones, roughly nine tenths found once. This sequence originates from an adult with an advanced solid tumor such as melanoma, head and neck, liver or kidney cancer. J is TRBJ2-3 and V is TRBV2; 10 bases align to TRBD2. The sample in question was CD4+ or CD8+ T cells sorted from blood, obtained in a trial of the OX40 agonist ivuxolimab. The CDR3 spells CASSGPLAGENSDTQYF. CDR3 nucleotide sequence: TGTGCCAGCAGCGGACCCCTAGCGGGAGAGAATTCCGATACGCAGTATTTT. The full variable domain, its missing parts supplied by reference TRBV2 and TRBJ2-3, is EPEVTQTPSHQVTQMGQEVILRCVPISNHLYFYWYRQILGQKVEFLVSFYNNEISEKSEIFDDQFSVERPDGSNFTLKIRSTKLEDSAMYFCASSGPLAGENSDTQYFGPGTRLTVL.